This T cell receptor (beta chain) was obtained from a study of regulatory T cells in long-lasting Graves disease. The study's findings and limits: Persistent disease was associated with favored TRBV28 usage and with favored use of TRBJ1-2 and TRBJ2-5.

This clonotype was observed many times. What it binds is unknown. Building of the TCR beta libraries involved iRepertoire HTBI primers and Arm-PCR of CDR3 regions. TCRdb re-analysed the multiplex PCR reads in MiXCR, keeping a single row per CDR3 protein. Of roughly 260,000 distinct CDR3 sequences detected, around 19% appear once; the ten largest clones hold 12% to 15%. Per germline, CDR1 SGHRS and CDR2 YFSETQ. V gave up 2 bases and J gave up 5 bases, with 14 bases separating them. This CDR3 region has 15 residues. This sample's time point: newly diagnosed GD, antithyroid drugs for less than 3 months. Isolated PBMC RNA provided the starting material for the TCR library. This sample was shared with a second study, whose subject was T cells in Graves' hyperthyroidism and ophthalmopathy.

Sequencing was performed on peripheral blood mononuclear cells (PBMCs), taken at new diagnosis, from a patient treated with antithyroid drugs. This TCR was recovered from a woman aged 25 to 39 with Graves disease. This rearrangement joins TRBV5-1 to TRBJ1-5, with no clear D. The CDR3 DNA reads TGCGCCAGCAGCTTCGATGGGGAAGGCGATCAGCCCCAGCATTTT. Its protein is CASSFDGEGDQPQHF. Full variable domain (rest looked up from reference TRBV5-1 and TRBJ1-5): KAGVTQTPRYLIKTRGQQVTLSCSPISGHRSVSWYQQTPGQGLQFLFEYFSETQRNKGNFPGRFSGRQFSNSRSEMNVSTLELGDSALYLCASSFDGEGDQPQHFGDGTRLSIL.